Included here is one T cell receptor beta chain sequence, with context. Its antigen is not known. Donors were healthy HIV-negative adults without recently reported acute infections or vaccinations. Splitting of CD4+ cells produced CD45RA+ naive and CD45RA-negative memory subsets. The data were obtained in a study of shared clonotypes between healthy human individuals. Study-wide results and caveats: Richness estimates generally favored naive over memory subsets.

The CDR3 totals 13 residues. The germline V gene encodes CDR1 SGHRS and CDR2 YFSETQ. The V and J ends lost 1 base and 5 bases respectively, with 9 bases between them. As handled by the study authors: ImmunoSEQ yielded junction-only sequences lacking quality scores, so filtering differed. Assay: immunoSEQ multiplex PCR; the TCRdb copy retains only in-frame clones and omits some. That table supplies the V and J calls and clone size; D and trimming were determined from the DNA. The data contain roughly 2,500,000 clones, 90% to 95% of them singletons. Source material: naive CD4+ T cells from PBMCs. Regarding subset: CD45RA+ positively selected. The clonotype comes from a man younger than 30 in good health. Some clones in this sample may be carry-over from other donors' samples. The chain combines TRBV5-1 with TRBJ2-5, with D possibly being TRBD2 (6 bases). CDR3 sequence: CASSLQLAETQYF. CDR3 coding DNA: TGCGCCAGCAGCTTGCAACTAGCCGAGACCCAGTACTTC. The whole variable domain, filled in from reference TRBV5-1 and TRBJ2-5, reads KAGVTQTPRYLIKTRGQQVTLSCSPISGHRSVSWYQQTPGQGLQFLFEYFSETQRNKGNFPGRFSGRQFSNSRSEMNVSTLELGDSALYLCASSLQLAETQYFGPGTRLLVL.